This TCR beta chain was sequenced for a study of PD-1 blockade in classical Hodgkin lymphoma. Relapses following autologous stem cell transplantation were seen in all patients, with brentuximab vedotin exposure varying. Magnetic negative selection served to purify CD4+ T cells out of PBMCs that had been thawed. The germline V gene has CDR1 SGHVS and CDR2 FNYEAQ. The J segment lost 4 bases and the V segment lost 5 bases, leaving 5 bases of the junction unmatched. The CDR3 spans 15 residues. Data came from immunoSEQ multiplex PCR; TCRdb stores just in-frame clones and leaves some out. Of a few thousand clones listed, roughly 86% are singletons.

Sample: CD4+ T cells from blood, taken at baseline. The clonotype was recovered from a human donor with classical Hodgkin lymphoma. The chain is built from TRBV7-6 and TRBJ2-2, with TRBD1 matching over 9 bases. Written as DNA, the CDR3 is TGTGCCAGCAGCCAGGGACAGGGAGTCACCGGGGAGCTGTTTTTT. As protein: CASSQGQGVTGELFF.